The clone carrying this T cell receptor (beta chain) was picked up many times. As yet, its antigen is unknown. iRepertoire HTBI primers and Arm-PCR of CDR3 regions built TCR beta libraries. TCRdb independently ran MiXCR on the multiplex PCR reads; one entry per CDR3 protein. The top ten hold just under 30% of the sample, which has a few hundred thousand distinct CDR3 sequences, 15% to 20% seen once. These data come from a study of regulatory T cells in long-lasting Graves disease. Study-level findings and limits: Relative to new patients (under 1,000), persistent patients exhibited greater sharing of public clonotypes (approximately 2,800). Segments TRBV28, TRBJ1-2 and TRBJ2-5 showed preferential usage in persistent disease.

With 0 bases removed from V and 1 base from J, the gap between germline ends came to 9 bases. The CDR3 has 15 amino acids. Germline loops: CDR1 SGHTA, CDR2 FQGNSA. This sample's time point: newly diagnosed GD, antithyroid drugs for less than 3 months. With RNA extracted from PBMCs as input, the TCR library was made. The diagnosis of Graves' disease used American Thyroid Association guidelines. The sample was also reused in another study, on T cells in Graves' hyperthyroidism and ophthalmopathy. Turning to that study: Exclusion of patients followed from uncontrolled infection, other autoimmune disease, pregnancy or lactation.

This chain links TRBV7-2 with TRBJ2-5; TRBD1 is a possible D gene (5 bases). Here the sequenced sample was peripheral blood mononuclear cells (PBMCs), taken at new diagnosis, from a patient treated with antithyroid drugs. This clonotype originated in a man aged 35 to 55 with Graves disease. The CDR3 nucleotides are TGTGCCAGCAGCTTAGCAATGGGGCGCCAAGAGACCCAGTACTTC. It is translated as CASSLAMGRQETQYF.